The 7 T cell receptor beta chains listed next were all sequenced from one sample in a study of shared clonotypes between healthy human individuals. The table came from immunoSEQ multiplex PCR; TCRdb's copy has only in-frame clones and leaves some out. The table has about 2.1 million clones, approximately 94% seen once. Naive CD8 cells comprised CD45RO-negative, CCR7-positively selected cells, excluding terminally differentiated effector memory CD45RA+ cells. Source material: naive CD8+ T cells from PBMCs. These receptors were obtained from a man aged 18 to 30 in good health. Some clones in this sample may be carry-over from other donors' samples.

The chain carries TRBV28 and TRBJ2-7; TRBD1 agrees at 7 bases. This CDR3 is 14 amino acids long. From germline, CDR1 is MDHEN and CDR2 SYDVKM. The trim removed 6 bases at V and 0 bases at J, leaving 5 bases unmatched. The CDR3 here is CASRGSGGSYEQYF. In DNA form, the CDR3 reads TGTGCCAGCAGAGGGTCAGGGGGCTCCTACGAGCAGTACTTC.

The rearrangement links TRBV4-1 to TRBJ1-5; D uncertain. CDR1 MGHRA and CDR2 YSYEKL come from the germline V gene. CDR3 length equals 16 residues. V was pared by 0 bases and J by 3 bases, with 12 bases between. The CDR3 nucleotides read TGCGCCAGCAGCCAAGATTGGGCGGTAGTCAATCAGCCCCAGCATTTT. It translates to CASSQDWAVVNQPQHF.

CDR3 nucleotide sequence: TGTGCCACCAGCAGAGCCGGGACAGGGCTTTACGAGCAGTACTTC. The encoded protein is CATSRAGTGLYEQYF. The chain has TRBV15 and TRBJ2-7; 9 positions match TRBD1. Germline V gives CDR1 LNHNV, CDR2 YYDKDF (reference sequence). This CDR3 has 15 amino acids. Trimming removed 1 base from V and 4 bases from J; junction bases left unmatched: 5.

This chain joins TRBV29-1 and TRBJ2-5; 9 bases match TRBD2. Looked up from germline, CDR1 is SQVTM and CDR2 is ANQGSEA. The V gene end was trimmed by 2 bases and the J gene end by 5 bases; junction bases not matched to a gene: 15. This CDR3 is 17 amino acids long. Here the CDR3 DNA reads TGCAGCGTTGAAAATCTCAAAGGGACTAGCCCCCAGGAGACCCAGTACTTC. The encoded protein is CSVENLKGTSPQETQYF.

Concerning this clone itself: This CDR3 is also generated by other DNA sequences in the sample. The J gene is TRBJ2-7, the V gene TRBV7-9; D ambiguous. This CDR3 comprises 13 residues. Germline V gene sequence: CDR1 SEHNR, CDR2 FQNEAQ (reference sequence). Trimming took off 2 bases at V and 2 bases at J, with 7 bases between the two ends. The chain's CDR3 is CASSLPGTYEQYF. CDR3 sequence (DNA): TGTGCCAGCAGCTTACCTGGGACCTACGAGCAGTACTTC.

This clone was picked up one time. This chain joins TRBV29-1 and TRBJ2-7; maybe TRBD2 (6 bases). This CDR3 spans 13 amino acids. Trimming left V 7 bases short and J 4 bases short, with 17 bases between. Germline CDR1 SQVTM, CDR2 ANQGSEA. The CDR3 spells CSAVPGEPYEQYF. CDR3 DNA: TGCAGCGCTGTACCGGGGGAACCTTACGAGCAGTACTTC.

This chain links TRBV9 with TRBJ2-1; D possibly corresponds to TRBD1 (5 bases). CDR1 and CDR2 (germline): SGDLS, YYNGEE. The CDR3 length is 15 residues. V dropped 0 bases and J dropped 2 bases, with 9 bases sitting between them. Here the CDR3 DNA reads TGTGCCAGCAGCGTAGCCCAGACAGCCTACAATGAGCAGTTCTTC. It translates to CASSVAQTAYNEQFF.